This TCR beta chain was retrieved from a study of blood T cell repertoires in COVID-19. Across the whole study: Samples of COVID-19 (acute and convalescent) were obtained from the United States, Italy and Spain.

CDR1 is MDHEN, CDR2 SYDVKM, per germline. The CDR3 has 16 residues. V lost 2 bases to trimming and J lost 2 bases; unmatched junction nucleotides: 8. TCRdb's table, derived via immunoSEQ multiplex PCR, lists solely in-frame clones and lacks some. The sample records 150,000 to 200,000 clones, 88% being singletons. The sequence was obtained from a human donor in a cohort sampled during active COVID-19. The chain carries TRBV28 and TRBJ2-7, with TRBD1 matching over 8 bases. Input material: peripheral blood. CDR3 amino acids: CASSLGGTGRPYEQYF. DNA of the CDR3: TGTGCCAGCAGTTTAGGGGGGACAGGCCGACCCTACGAGCAGTACTTC.